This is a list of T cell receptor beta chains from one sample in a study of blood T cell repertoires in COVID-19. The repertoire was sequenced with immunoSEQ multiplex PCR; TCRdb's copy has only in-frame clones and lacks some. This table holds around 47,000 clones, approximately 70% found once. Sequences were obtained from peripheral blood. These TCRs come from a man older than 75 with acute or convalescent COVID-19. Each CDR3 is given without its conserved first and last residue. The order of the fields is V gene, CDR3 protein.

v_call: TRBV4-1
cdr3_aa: ASSHGTGAGEQF

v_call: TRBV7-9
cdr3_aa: ASSSHRKSSGINDTQY

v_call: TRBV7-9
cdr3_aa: ASSLAEYEQY

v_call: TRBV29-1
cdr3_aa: SVVEGANYGYT

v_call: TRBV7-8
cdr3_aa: ASRQGQNYGYT

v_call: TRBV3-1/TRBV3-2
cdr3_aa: ASSQVAGDSYEQY

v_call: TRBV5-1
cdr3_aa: ASSLGRGSGLQGYT

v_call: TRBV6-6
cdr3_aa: ASSYGGEGYNEQF

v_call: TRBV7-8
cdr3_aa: ASSSTSSSYNEQF

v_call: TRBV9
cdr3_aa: ASSLGTGGREKLF

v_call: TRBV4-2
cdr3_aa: ASSQDSRGVSANSPLH

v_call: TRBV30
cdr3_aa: AWTGGLGTEAF

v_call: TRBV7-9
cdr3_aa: ASSLAGTGESEQY

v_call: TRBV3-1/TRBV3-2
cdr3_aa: ASSPSESRYEQY

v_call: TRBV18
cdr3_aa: ASSPASRGKNEKLF

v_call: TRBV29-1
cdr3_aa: SALPRFRDTQY

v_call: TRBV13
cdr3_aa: ASSSDRSSGNTIY

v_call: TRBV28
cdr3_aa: ASSSPSGESGDTQY

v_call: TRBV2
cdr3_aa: ASSVGSSYEQY

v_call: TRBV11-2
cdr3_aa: ASSPRAGNTEAF

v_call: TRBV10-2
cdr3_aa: ASTQPDSLYNEQF

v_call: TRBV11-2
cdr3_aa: ASSLRLGGNEQF

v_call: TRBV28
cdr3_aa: ASTGAYEQY

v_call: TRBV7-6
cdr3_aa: ASSLADGVQGSQY

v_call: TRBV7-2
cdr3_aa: ASSLGQGTYYGYT

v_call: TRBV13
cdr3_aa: ASSLGGMNTEAF

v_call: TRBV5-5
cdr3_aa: ASSSGGDDYGYT

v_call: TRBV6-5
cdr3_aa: ASRIGQGAPGQF

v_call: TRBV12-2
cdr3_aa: ASPLRRIGNTIY

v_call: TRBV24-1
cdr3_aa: ATSEAGEGQPQH

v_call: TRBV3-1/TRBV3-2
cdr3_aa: ASSQELAGFSYEQY

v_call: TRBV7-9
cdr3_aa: ASSPLARRGTEETQY

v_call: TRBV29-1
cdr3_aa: SVDRTPNEETQY

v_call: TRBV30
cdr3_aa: AWSVGRPRGTQY

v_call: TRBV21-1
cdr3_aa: ASSHRTASVVNIQY

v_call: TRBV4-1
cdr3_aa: ASSQADRGSPLH